This T cell receptor (beta chain) was sequenced for a study of cytomegalovirus exposure and HLA in healthy donors. General study results and limits: Within the data, a cluster of highly shared sequence variants was likely a sequencing artifact. Versus the approximately 670-donor mean, an Asian-associated ancestry cluster reportedly showed fewer N-insertions in a later analysis. Previous analysis showed most TCR beta V segments were productive about 87% or about 30% of the time.

A note on this clone: No antigen is known for it.

V lost 3 bases and J lost 5, with 7 bases in between. Per the germline V gene, CDR1 is SGDLS and CDR2 is YYNGEE. The CDR3 has 12 residues. Primers included in the PCR were 60 Vbeta and 13 Jbeta primers. Sequencing used immunoSEQ multiplex PCR; TCRdb keeps in-frame clones, though not all of them. The sample contains 180,000 or so clones, 55% to 65% of which appear only once. The sequence was obtained from a man in his forties or fifties in good health and CMV-seronegative. Sequencing input: PBMCs. J is TRBJ2-3 and V is TRBV9; the D gene is possibly TRBD2 (5 bases). Here the CDR3 reads CASSGGLDTQYF. CDR3 nucleotides: TGTGCCAGCAGCGGCGGACTAGATACGCAGTATTTT.